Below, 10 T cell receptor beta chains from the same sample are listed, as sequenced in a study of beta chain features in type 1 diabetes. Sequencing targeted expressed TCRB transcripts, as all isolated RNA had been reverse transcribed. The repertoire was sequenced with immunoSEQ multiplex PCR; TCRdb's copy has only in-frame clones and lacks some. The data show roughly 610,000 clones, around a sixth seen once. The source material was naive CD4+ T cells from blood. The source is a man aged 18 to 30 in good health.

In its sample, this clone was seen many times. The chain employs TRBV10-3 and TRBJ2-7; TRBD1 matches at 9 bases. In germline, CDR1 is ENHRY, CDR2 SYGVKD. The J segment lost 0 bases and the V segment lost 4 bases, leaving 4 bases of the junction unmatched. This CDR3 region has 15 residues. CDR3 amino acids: CAISVDRGSSYEQYF. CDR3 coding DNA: TGTGCCATCAGTGTCGACAGGGGGAGCTCCTACGAGCAGTACTTC.

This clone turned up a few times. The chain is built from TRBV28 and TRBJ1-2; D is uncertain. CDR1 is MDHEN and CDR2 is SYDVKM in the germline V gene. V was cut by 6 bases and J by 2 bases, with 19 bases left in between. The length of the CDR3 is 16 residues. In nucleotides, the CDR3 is TGTGCCAGCAGCTCCGGCGGGTGGCAGGCGAACTATGGCTACACCTTC. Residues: CASSSGGWQANYGYTF.

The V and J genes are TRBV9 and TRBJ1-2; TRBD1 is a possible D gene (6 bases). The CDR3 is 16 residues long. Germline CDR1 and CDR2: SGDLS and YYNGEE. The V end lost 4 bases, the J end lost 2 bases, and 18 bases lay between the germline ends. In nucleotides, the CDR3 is TGTGCCAGCAGCTTCTCTAGGGACACAAAGAACTATGGCTACACCTTC. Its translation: CASSFSRDTKNYGYTF.

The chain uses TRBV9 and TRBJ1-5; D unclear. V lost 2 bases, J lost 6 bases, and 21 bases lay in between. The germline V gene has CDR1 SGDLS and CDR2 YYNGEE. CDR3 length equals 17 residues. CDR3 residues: CASSVGPLSSVSQPQHF. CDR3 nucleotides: TGTGCCAGCAGCGTTGGACCCCTTAGTAGTGTCAGTCAGCCCCAGCATTTT. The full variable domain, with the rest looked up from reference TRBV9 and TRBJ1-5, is DSGVTQTPKHLITATGQRVTLRCSPRSGDLSVYWYQQSLDQGLQFLIQYYNGEERAKGNILERFSAQQFPDLHSELNLSSLELGDSALYFCASSVGPLSSVSQPQHFGDGTRLSIL.

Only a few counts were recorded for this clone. In DNA, the CDR3 is TGTGCCAGCAGCTTAGATTTCTGGTCCGGGGAGACCCAGTACTTC. It yields the protein CASSLDFWSGETQYF. The chain employs TRBV11-2 and TRBJ2-5; D unclear. The germline V and J ends were trimmed by 0 bases and 5 bases, with 13 bases remaining between them. Germline lookup yields CDR1 SGHAT and CDR2 FQNNGV. CDR3 size: 15 residues.

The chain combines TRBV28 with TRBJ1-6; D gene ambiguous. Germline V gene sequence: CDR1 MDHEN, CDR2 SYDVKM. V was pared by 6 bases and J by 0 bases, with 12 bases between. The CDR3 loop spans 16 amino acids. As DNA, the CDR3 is TGTGCCAGCAGCATCTGGGGAAGCTCCTATAATTCACCCCTCCACTTT. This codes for CASSIWGSSYNSPLHF.

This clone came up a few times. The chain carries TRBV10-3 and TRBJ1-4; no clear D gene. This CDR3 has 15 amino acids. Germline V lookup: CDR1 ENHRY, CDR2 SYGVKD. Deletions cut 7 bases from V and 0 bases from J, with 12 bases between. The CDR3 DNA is TGTGCCATCATTCCCCGGGATGCAACTAATGAAAAACTGTTTTTT. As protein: CAIIPRDATNEKLFF.

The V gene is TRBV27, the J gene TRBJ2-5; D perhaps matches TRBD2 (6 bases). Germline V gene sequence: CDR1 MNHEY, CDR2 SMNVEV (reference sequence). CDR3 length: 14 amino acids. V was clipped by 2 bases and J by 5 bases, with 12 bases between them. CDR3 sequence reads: CASSLGGNWETQYF. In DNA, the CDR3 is TGTGCCAGCAGTTTAGGGGGGAACTGGGAGACCCAGTACTTC.

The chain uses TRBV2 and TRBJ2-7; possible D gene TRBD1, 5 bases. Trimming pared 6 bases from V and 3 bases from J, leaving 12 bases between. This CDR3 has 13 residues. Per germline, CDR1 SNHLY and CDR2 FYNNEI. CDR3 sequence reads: CASRRKGHYEQYF. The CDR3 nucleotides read TGTGCCAGCAGGAGGAAGGGGCACTACGAGCAGTACTTC.

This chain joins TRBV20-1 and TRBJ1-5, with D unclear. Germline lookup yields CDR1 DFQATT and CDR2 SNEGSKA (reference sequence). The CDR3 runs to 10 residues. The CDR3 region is CRTVDQPQHF. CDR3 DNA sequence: TGCAGAACCGTCGATCAGCCCCAGCATTTT.